Described below is a single T cell receptor (beta chain) sequence and its context. The sample comes from a study of T cells in Graves' hyperthyroidism and ophthalmopathy. TCR beta CDR3 regions were amplified from RNA transcripts. First-round RT-PCR of the TCR CDR3 relied on the HTBI primer set. One entry per CDR3 protein, called by TCRdb with MiXCR from the multiplex PCR reads. The table has 530,000 or so distinct CDR3 sequences, around 22% seen once. CDR3 length: 15 residues. Trimming took off 5 bases at V and 0 bases at J, with 13 bases between the two ends. The germline V gene has CDR1 SNHLY and CDR2 FYNNEI.

The clonotype originates from a woman in her 30s with Graves' ophthalmopathy. The chain links TRBV2 to TRBJ1-2, with D unclear. Input material: blood. The CDR3 DNA reads TGTGCCAGCAGTCCCGCGCAGAATACTAACTATGGCTACACCTTC. This codes for CASSPAQNTNYGYTF.